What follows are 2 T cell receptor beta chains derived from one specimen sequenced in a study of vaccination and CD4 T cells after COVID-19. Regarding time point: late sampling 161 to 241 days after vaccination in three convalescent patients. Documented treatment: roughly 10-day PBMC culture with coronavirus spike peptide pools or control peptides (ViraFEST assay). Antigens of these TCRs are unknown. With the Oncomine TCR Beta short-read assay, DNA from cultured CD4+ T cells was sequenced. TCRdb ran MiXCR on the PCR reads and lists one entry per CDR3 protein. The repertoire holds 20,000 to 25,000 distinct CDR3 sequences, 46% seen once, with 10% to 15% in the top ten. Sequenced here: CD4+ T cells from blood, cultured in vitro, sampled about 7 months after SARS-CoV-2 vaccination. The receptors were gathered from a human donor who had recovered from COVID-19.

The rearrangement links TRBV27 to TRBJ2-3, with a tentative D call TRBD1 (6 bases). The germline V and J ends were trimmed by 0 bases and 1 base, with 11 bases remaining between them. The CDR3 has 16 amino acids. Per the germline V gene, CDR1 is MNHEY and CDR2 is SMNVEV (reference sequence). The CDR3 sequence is CASSLSVGTRTDTQYF. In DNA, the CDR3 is TGTGCCAGCAGTTTATCCGTCGGGACACGCACAGATACGCAGTATTTT.

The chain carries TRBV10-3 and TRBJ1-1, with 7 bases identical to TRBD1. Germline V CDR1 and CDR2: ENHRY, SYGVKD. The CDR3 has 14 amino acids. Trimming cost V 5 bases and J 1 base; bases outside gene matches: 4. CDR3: CAISQGQKNTEAFF. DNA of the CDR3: TGTGCCATCAGTCAGGGACAGAAGAACACTGAAGCTTTCTTT.